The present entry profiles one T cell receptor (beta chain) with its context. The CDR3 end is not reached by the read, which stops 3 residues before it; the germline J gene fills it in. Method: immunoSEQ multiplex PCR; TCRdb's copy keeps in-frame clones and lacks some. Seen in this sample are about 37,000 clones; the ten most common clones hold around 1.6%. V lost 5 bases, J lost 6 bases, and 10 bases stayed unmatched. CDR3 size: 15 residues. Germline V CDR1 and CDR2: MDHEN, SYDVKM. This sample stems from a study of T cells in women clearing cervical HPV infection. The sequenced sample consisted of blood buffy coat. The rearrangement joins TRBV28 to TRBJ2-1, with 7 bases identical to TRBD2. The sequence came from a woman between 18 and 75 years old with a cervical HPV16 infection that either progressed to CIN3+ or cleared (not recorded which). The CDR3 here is CASSKGDYYSNEQFF. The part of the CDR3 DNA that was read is TGTGCCAGCAGTAAAGGGGACTACTATTCCAATGAG.